The 10 T cell receptor beta chains listed next were all sequenced from one sample in a study of shared clonotypes between healthy human individuals. Clones were sequenced by immunoSEQ multiplex PCR, and TCRdb holds only the in-frame ones, with some missing. This table has 2 million to 2.5 million clones, under 95% appearing once. Specimen: naive CD4+ T cells from PBMCs. Documented subset: CD45RA+ positively selected. These receptors all come from a man aged 18 to 30 in good health. Some clones in this sample may be carry-over from other donors' samples.

V gene TRBV19 combines with J gene TRBJ2-1; TRBD2 agrees at 11 bases. Germline trimming cut 7 bases from V and 7 bases from J; bases unmatched to any gene: 12. Per germline, CDR1 LNHDA and CDR2 SQIVND (reference sequence). The CDR3 is made up of 16 amino acids. The CDR3: CASTILAGASSNEQFF. In nucleotides, the CDR3 is TGTGCCAGTACCATACTAGCGGGGGCTAGTTCTAATGAGCAGTTCTTC.

The chain carries TRBV6-5 and TRBJ1-2; 11 bases match TRBD1. This CDR3 has 14 amino acids. V shed 6 bases, J shed 3 bases, and the junction held 3 bases outside the gene matches. The germline gives CDR1 MNHEY, CDR2 SVGAGI. CDR3 region: CASRPGQGDYGYTF. CDR3 nucleotide sequence: TGTGCCAGCAGACCGGGACAGGGGGACTATGGCTACACCTTC.

This rearrangement joins TRBV6-1 to TRBJ1-5, with a tentative D call TRBD1 (5 bases). The length of the CDR3 is 15 residues. V gave up 5 bases and J gave up 4 bases, with 15 bases separating them. Germline V lookup: CDR1 MNHNS, CDR2 SASEGT. The CDR3 region is CASSFHDRNNQPQHF. The CDR3 DNA is TGTGCCAGCAGTTTCCACGACAGAAATAATCAGCCCCAGCATTTT.

This chain links TRBV6-7 with TRBJ2-4, with D tentatively TRBD1 or TRBD2 (6 bases each). TRBV6-7 is marked as an open reading frame, function uncertain. The CDR3 spans 19 residues. V was clipped by 5 bases and J by 0 bases, with 23 bases between them. The CDR3 sequence: CASSRTLGGELLAKNIQYF. The CDR3 nucleotides read TGTGCCAGCAGTCGAACTTTGGGGGGCGAGCTATTAGCCAAAAACATTCAGTACTTC.

This chain connects TRBV6-5 to TRBJ1-5; the match to TRBD1 covers 7 bases. The V and J ends lost 8 bases and 3 bases, in that order; junction bases with no gene match: 10. Germline lookup yields CDR1 MNHEY and CDR2 SVGAGI. This CDR3 spans 15 amino acids. CDR3 in DNA: TGTGCCAGCTGTCTCAGACAGGGTCCCAATCAGCCCCAGCATTTT. It yields the protein CASCLRQGPNQPQHF.

This clone has a handful of counts. V usage is TRBV10-1 and J usage is TRBJ1-5; tentatively, D is TRBD1 (6 bases). V lost 1 base, J lost 5 bases, and 15 bases lay in between. The germline V gene encodes CDR1 WNHNN and CDR2 SYGVQD (reference sequence). The CDR3 has 16 residues. The CDR3 DNA is TGCGCCAGCAGTGAGTTGGGGGGACATCATTATCAGCCCCAGCATTTT. Protein: CASSELGGHHYQPQHF.

This clone was observed once. V usage is TRBV29-1 and J usage is TRBJ2-7, with TRBD2 matching 7 bases. The CDR3 extends over 14 amino acids. The ends lost 5 bases at V and 0 bases at J; junction bases unmatched: 7. Germline assignment: CDR1 SQVTM and CDR2 ANQGSEA. The CDR3 DNA reads as TGCAGCGTTCAATTCCCTAGCGGCTCCTACGAGCAGTACTTC. Residues: CSVQFPSGSYEQYF.

The chain is built from TRBV5-5 and TRBJ1-4; TRBD1 might be the D (5 bases). Germline CDR1 and CDR2: SGHKS and YYEKEE (reference sequence). V lost 4 bases to trimming and J lost 4 bases, with 17 bases between them. The CDR3 is 16 amino acids. As DNA, the CDR3 is TGTGCCAGCAGCGGTGGGCAGGGAGACGGTAATGAAAAACTGTTTTTT. Its protein is CASSGGQGDGNEKLFF.

The V call is TRBV28, the J call TRBJ2-5; 7 bases map to TRBD1. J was trimmed by 7 bases and V by 4 bases; bases with no gene match: 12. The V gene's germline CDR1 is MDHEN and CDR2 SYDVKM. The CDR3 has 15 residues. The CDR3 loop is CASSSQGQAFGTQYF. CDR3 DNA sequence: TGTGCCAGCAGTTCACAAGGACAGGCCTTTGGGACCCAGTACTTC.

The genes are TRBV10-3 and TRBJ2-1; 15 bases map to TRBD2. The CDR3 loop spans 17 amino acids. Germline V lookup: CDR1 ENHRY, CDR2 SYGVKD. V trimming: 10 bases; J trimming: 0 bases; junction bases outside the gene matches: 7. The CDR3 reads CASRTSGRESSYNEQFF. In DNA, the CDR3 is TGTGCCAGCCGGACTAGCGGGAGGGAAAGCTCCTACAATGAGCAGTTCTTC.